This TCR beta chain is from a study of T cells in Graves' hyperthyroidism and ophthalmopathy. About the study: Before treatment of any kind, peripheral blood was taken at initial diagnosis.

TCR beta CDR3 region amplification was performed from RNA transcripts. TCR CDR3 regions were first amplified by RT-PCR with HTBI primers. Each CDR3 protein is one row after TCRdb ran MiXCR on the multiplex PCR reads. The sample has roughly 570,000 distinct CDR3 sequences, around a sixth seen once. This clonotype was found many times. The source of the PBMCs was 10 ml of fresh peripheral blood. V was trimmed by 5 bases and J by 0 bases, leaving 8 bases between them. This CDR3 spans 14 amino acids. Germline V gives CDR1 MNHEY, CDR2 SVGEGT. The receptor was derived from a woman aged 25 to 39 with Graves' hyperthyroidism. The chain is built from TRBV6-2 or TRBV6-3 and TRBJ1-5, with unresolved D. The sample consisted of blood. The CDR3 DNA follows: TGTGCCAGCAGTCAGACCCATAGCAATCAGCCCCAGCATTTT. Protein: CASSQTHSNQPQHF.